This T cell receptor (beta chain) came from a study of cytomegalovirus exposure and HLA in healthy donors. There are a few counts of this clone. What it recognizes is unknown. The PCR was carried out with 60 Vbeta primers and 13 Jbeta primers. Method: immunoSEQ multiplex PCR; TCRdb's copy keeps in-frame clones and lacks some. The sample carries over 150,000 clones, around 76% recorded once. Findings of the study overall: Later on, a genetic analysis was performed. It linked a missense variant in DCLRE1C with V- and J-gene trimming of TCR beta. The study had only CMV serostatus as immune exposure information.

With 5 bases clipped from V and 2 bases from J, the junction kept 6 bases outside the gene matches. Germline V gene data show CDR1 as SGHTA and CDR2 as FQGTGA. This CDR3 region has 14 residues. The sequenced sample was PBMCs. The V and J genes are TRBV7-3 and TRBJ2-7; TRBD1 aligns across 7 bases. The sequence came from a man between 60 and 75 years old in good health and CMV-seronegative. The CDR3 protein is CASSPGQGAYEQYF. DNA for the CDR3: TGTGCCAGCAGCCCAGGTCAGGGGGCCTACGAGCAGTACTTC.